These 9 T cell receptor beta chains share one sample of origin, sequenced in a study of CD8+ T cells in alopecia areata. Sequencing relied on a cDNA template that was reverse transcribed from extracted RNA. Assay used: immunoSEQ multiplex PCR; TCRdb lists only in-frame clones, some missing. The sample shows about 270,000 clones, none of them appearing just once. A sort of pooled cutaneous lymph node cells used CD4, CD8alpha, NKG2D, NKG2ACE and other stains. Sequencing input: CD4+ T cells sorted from a lymph node. These receptor sequences come from a C3H/HeJ mouse with alopecia areata. MHC haplotype: H2-k.

The table lists this clone with a few counts. The germline and genes are mouse ones. The sequence runs out 4 residues before the end of the CDR3; the remainder is reconstructed from the germline J gene. V usage is TRBV13-1 and J usage is TRBJ2-7; the D is unclear. The CDR3 loop spans 13 amino acids. V dropped 5 bases and J dropped 2 bases, with 11 bases sitting between them. The germline CDR1 and CDR2 sequences are NSHNY and SYGAGN. Incomplete CDR3 DNA: TGTGCCAGCAGCCCAGACAAAACCTAT. This translates into CASSPDKTY. From start to end, the CDR3 is CASSPDKTYEQYF.

This clone has a handful of counts. Mouse gene names and germline throughout. The CDR3 is cut off 4 residues early in the read; its end comes from the germline J gene. J is TRBJ2-5 and V is TRBV13-3, with 7 bases lining up with TRBD2. V shed 4 bases, J shed 2 bases, and the junction held 4 bases outside the gene matches. The germline gives CDR1 NNHDY, CDR2 SYVADS. The CDR3 totals 14 residues. The CDR3 reads CASSPYWGQDTQYF. Partial CDR3 DNA: TGTGCCAGCAGTCCCTACTGGGGCCAAGAC.

This clone was counted between two and nine times. The germline and genes are mouse ones. Sequencing ends 4 residues short of the CDR3 end; the germline J gene provides the rest. In the same sample, other DNA sequences code for this CDR3. The chain joins TRBV19 to TRBJ2-1, with TRBD2 matching over 8 bases. The V gene end was trimmed by 2 bases and the J gene end by 0 bases; junction bases not matched to a gene: 1. The CDR3 is 15 residues long. The germline V gene encodes CDR1 FNHDT and CDR2 SITEND (reference sequence). CDR3 sequence reads: CASSIWGANYAEQFF. Partial CDR3 DNA: TGTGCCAGCAGTATCTGGGGGGCTAACTATGCT.

In this sample, this clone turned up a few times. Germline and genes here are mouse. The read terminates 4 residues ahead of where the CDR3 ends, so the germline J gene completes it. This specimen includes other DNA sequences encoding the same CDR3. The chain recombines TRBV13-3 with TRBJ1-2, with D hard to call. CDR3 length: 13 amino acids. Germline V gives CDR1 NNHDY, CDR2 SYVADS. With 1 base removed from V and 1 base from J, the gap between germline ends came to 5 bases. The CDR3 loop reads CASSDKGNSDYTF. Partial CDR3 DNA: TGTGCCAGCAGTGATAAGGGAAACTCC.

In this sample, this clone turned up a few times. Genes here carry mouse names. Different DNA sequences within this sample yield the same CDR3. The covered CDR3 bases are TGTGCCAGCAGTGATAGGCAGGGA. Protein: CASSDRQG. The entire CDR3 reads CASSDRQGEVFF. The rearrangement uses TRBV13-1 and TRBJ1-1, with D maybe TRBD1 (5 bases). The CDR3 end is not reached by the read, which stops 4 residues before it; the germline J gene fills it in. CDR1 is NSHNY and CDR2 is SYGAGN in the germline V gene. This CDR3 region has 12 residues.

This clone has only a few counts. The gene symbols are mouse symbols. The CDR3 end falls 4 residues outside the read, so it is completed with the germline J gene. The chain joins TRBV13-1 to TRBJ2-7, with 8 bases identical to TRBD2. The CDR3 covers 13 residues. Germline V CDR1 and CDR2: NSHNY, SYGAGN. The CDR3 DNA, read in part, is TGTGCCAGCAGTACGGGGGGGCGCAAT. This sequence encodes CASSTGGRN. The whole CDR3 protein reads CASSTGGRNEQYF.

In this sample, this clone turned up a few times. Gene and germline names: mouse. The read stops 4 residues short of the end of the CDR3; the missing end is completed from the germline J gene. V is TRBV17 and J is TRBJ2-1; D possibly corresponds to TRBD2 (7 bases). Germline V gene sequence: CDR1 MNHDT, CDR2 YYDKIL. This CDR3 region has 14 residues. V gave up 4 bases and J gave up 5 bases, with 12 bases separating them. The CDR3 bases that were read are TGTGCTAGCAGTACCGGGGGGCTTAATGCT. Protein: CASSTGGLNA. The full CDR3 sequence reads CASSTGGLNAEQFF.

This clone has just a few counts. Gene names and germline refer to mouse. The read is 4 residues too short to cover the CDR3 end, so that end is filled in from the germline J gene. The chain has TRBV17 and TRBJ1-1; the D gene is possibly TRBD1 (6 bases). Per germline, CDR1 MNHDT and CDR2 YYDKIL. This CDR3 has 12 residues. The CDR3 is CASSRPGVEVFF. Partial CDR3 DNA: TGTGCTAGCAGTAGGCCAGGGGTA. Full variable domain (outside the CDR3, taken from reference TRBV17 and TRBJ1-1): DTTVKQNPRYKLARVGKPVNLICSQTMNHDTMYWYQKKPNQAPKLLLFYYDKILNREADTFEKFQSSRPNNSFCSLYIGSAGLEYSAMYLCASSRPGVEVFFGKGTRLTVV.

To note about this clone: These gene names are mouse names. The read halts 4 residues ahead of the CDR3 end, with the missing end drawn from the germline J gene. This sample includes further DNA sequences coding for the same CDR3. The genes are TRBV5 and TRBJ2-3; D is unclear. V was shortened by 0 bases and J by 2 bases, with 6 bases between the two germline ends. In germline, CDR1 is LGHNA, CDR2 YNLKQL (reference sequence). The CDR3 extends over 14 amino acids. Partial CDR3 DNA: TGTGCCAGCAGCCAAGAGGGGTCTGCAGAA. This encodes CASSQEGSAE. The full CDR3 sequence reads CASSQEGSAETLYF.